The rows below give T cell receptor beta chains drawn from one sample of a study of tumor T cells in aggressive B-cell lymphoma. Assay: immunoSEQ multiplex PCR; the TCRdb copy retains only in-frame clones and omits some. In the table there are thousands of clones, 85% to 95% of which are singletons. Sequenced sample: tumor tissue. All receptors derive from an adult with diffuse large B cell lymphoma. Both conserved end residues are part of each CDR3. The D gene is left open where the match is weak. Clone size appears in some rows only: once, few, many, or a class for an expanded clone.

>TRBV18|NA|15|TRBD2|TRBJ2-3
CASSPREGGTDTQYF
TGTGCCAGCTCACCCCGGGAGGGGGGAACAGATACGCAGTATTTT
>TRBV11-2|NA|17|NA|TRBJ1-3
CASSKTGGTLPGNTIYF
TGTGCCAGCAGCAAAACTGGGGGGACCCTTCCTGGAAACACCATATATTTT
>TRBV28|NA|15|NA|TRBJ2-1
CASSFEGAAYNEQFF
TGTGCCAGCAGTTTCGAGGGAGCTGCCTACAATGAGCAGTTCTTC
>TRBV7-2|NA|14|NA|TRBJ2-2
CASSNTGFFGELFF
TGTGCCAGCAGCAATACAGGGTTTTTCGGGGAGCTGTTTTTT
>TRBV5-1|NA|17|TRBD2|TRBJ2-2
CASSPGGSGSSDGELFF
TGCGCCAGCAGCCCTGGGGGTAGCGGGAGTTCTGACGGGGAGCTGTTTTTT
>TRBV14|NA|15|TRBD1|TRBJ1-1
CASSPTGAEDTEAFF
TGTGCCAGCAGCCCGACAGGGGCCGAGGACACTGAAGCTTTCTTT
>TRBV4-1|NA|18|TRBD2|TRBJ2-7
CASRPAGTSGRASYEQYF
TGCGCCAGCAGACCGGCCGGGACTAGCGGGAGGGCCTCCTACGAGCAGTACTTC
>TRBV10-2|NA|13|NA|TRBJ2-7
CASSPDNKYEQYF
TGCGCCAGCAGCCCGGACAATAAGTACGAGCAGTACTTC
>TRBV18|NA|14|NA|TRBJ1-1
CASSLGTLNTEAFF
TGTGCCAGCTCACTGGGCACGTTGAACACTGAAGCTTTCTTT
>TRBV7-2|NA|11|NA|TRBJ1-5
CASSREGNQHF
TGTGCCAGCAGCCGGGAAGGGAACCAGCATTTT
>TRBV5-6|once|15|TRBD1|TRBJ2-7
CASSPRQGFSYEQYF
TGTGCCAGCAGCCCCCGACAGGGATTTTCCTACGAGCAGTACTTC
>TRBV2|NA|14|TRBD1|TRBJ1-2
CASVWTGGFHGYTF
TGTGCCAGCGTATGGACAGGGGGCTTCCATGGCTACACCTTC
>TRBV7-9|NA|15|TRBD1|TRBJ2-7
CASSFYRGSAREQYF
TGTGCCAGCAGCTTTTACAGGGGGTCGGCGAGAGAGCAGTACTTC
>TRBV6-5|NA|15|TRBD1|TRBJ1-1
CASSKQGAPSTEAFF
TGTGCCAGCAGTAAACAGGGGGCCCCGAGCACTGAAGCTTTCTTT
>TRBV7-3|NA|14|TRBD1|TRBJ2-3
CASKPGQLTDTQYF
TGTGCCAGCAAACCGGGACAGCTCACAGATACGCAGTATTTT
>TRBV6-4|few|13|NA|TRBJ2-1
CASSETVWSEQFF
TGTGCCAGCAGTGAGACAGTGTGGTCTGAGCAGTTCTTC
>TRBV25-1|NA|14|TRBD2|TRBJ2-7
CASSAGDSPYEQYF
TGTGCCAGCAGCGCGGGGGACTCTCCCTACGAGCAGTACTTC
>TRBV18|NA|13|NA|TRBJ2-5
CASLPSLKETQYF
TGTGCCAGCTTACCTTCCCTAAAAGAGACCCAGTACTTC
>TRBV5-4|NA|16|TRBD2|TRBJ2-3
CASTEWGLANTDTQYF
TGTGCCAGCACCGAATGGGGACTAGCAAACACAGATACGCAGTATTTT
>TRBV7-9|few|13|NA|TRBJ2-5
CASSRYIEETQYF
TGTGCCAGCAGCCGATACATCGAAGAGACCCAGTACTTC
>TRBV7-2|NA|12|NA|TRBJ1-2
CASSWRLYGYTF
TGTGCCAGCAGCTGGAGATTGTATGGCTACACCTTC
>TRBV5-4|few|16|NA|TRBJ1-1
CASSLGGEELNTEAFF
TGTGCCAGCAGCTTGGGGGGGGAGGAGTTGAACACTGAAGCTTTCTTT
>TRBV27|NA|16|TRBD1|TRBJ1-2
CASSLDPTGGNYGYTF
TGTGCCAGCAGTTTAGATCCGACAGGGGGGAACTATGGCTACACCTTC
>TRBV7-2|once|14|TRBD2|TRBJ2-7
CASSFAGGSYEQYF
TGTGCCAGCAGCTTCGCCGGGGGGTCCTACGAGCAGTACTTC
>TRBV7-2|NA|14|NA|TRBJ2-3
CASSPGVPVDTQYF
TGTGCCAGCAGCCCCGGGGTACCGGTGGATACGCAGTATTTT
>TRBV5-1|NA|14|NA|TRBJ1-1
CASSSQASNTEAFF
TGCGCCAGCAGCTCCCAAGCCTCGAACACTGAAGCTTTCTTT
>TRBV11-2|once|14|TRBD1|TRBJ2-2
CASSFDRGAGELFF
TGTGCCAGCAGCTTTGACAGGGGCGCCGGGGAGCTGTTTTTT
>TRBV19|NA|16|NA|TRBJ2-1
CASSLPALRGFNEQFF
TGTGCCAGTAGTTTACCTGCACTCAGGGGCTTCAATGAGCAGTTCTTC
>TRBV18|NA|19|NA|TRBJ1-5
CASSPGVTVTSNSNQPQHF
TGTGCCAGCTCACCGGGCGTGACAGTTACAAGCAATAGCAATCAGCCCCAGCATTTT
>TRBV27|NA|13|NA|TRBJ2-7
CASSSGSHYEQYF
TGTGCCAGCAGTTCGGGGTCCCACTACGAGCAGTACTTC
>TRBV10-1|hyperexpanded|16|NA|TRBJ2-1
CASSESAGLDGNEQFF
TGCGCCAGCAGTGAGTCGGCGGGTCTGGACGGGAATGAGCAGTTCTTC
>TRBV11-2|NA|15|NA|TRBJ1-2
CASSLAGGANYGYTF
TGTGCCAGCAGCTTAGCGGGGGGGGCCAACTATGGCTACACCTTC
>TRBV11-2|NA|14|NA|TRBJ1-4
CASSLVRQDEKLFF
TGTGCCAGCAGCTTAGTCAGACAGGATGAAAAACTGTTTTTT
>TRBV28|NA|15|NA|TRBJ1-4
CASSLGGGPDEKLFF
TGTGCCAGCAGTTTAGGAGGTGGTCCGGATGAAAAACTGTTTTTT
>TRBV27|NA|18|TRBD2|TRBJ2-5
CASSPGTSGTARRETQYF
TGTGCCAGCAGTCCCGGGACTAGCGGGACCGCACGGCGGGAGACCCAGTACTTC
>TRBV18|NA|16|TRBD2|TRBJ2-1
CASSPQLADFYNEQFF
TGTGCCAGCTCACCACAACTAGCGGACTTCTACAATGAGCAGTTCTTC
>TRBV7-9|NA|14|NA|TRBJ2-7
CASSPRGTSYEQYF
TGTGCCAGCAGCCCCCGCGGCACCTCCTACGAGCAGTACTTC
>TRBV19|few|14|NA|TRBJ1-1
CASSFSGMNTEAFF
TGTGCCAGTAGTTTCTCCGGGATGAACACTGAAGCTTTCTTT
>TRBV28|NA|17|TRBD2|TRBJ2-7
CASSPSLSGRASYEQYF
TGTGCCAGCAGTCCCTCCCTTAGCGGGAGGGCCTCCTACGAGCAGTACTTC
>TRBV4-3|NA|16|NA|TRBJ2-7
CASSRGRQSTSYEQYF
TGCGCCAGCAGCCGCGGGCGGCAGTCAACCTCCTACGAGCAGTACTTC
>TRBV5-1|NA|16|NA|TRBJ2-7
CASSVLRDSLGEEQYF
TGCGCCAGCAGCGTGTTACGGGACTCCCTGGGAGAGGAGCAGTACTTC
>TRBV7-9|NA|14|NA|TRBJ1-1
CASSFGPGDTEAFF
TGTGCCAGCAGCTTCGGTCCAGGGGACACTGAAGCTTTCTTT
>TRBV27|NA|13|NA|TRBJ2-7
CASSFTSGYEQYF
TGTGCCAGCAGTTTTACGTCGGGTTACGAGCAGTACTTC
>TRBV9|NA|17|NA|TRBJ2-2
CASSVAGGGTITGELFF
TGTGCCAGCAGCGTAGCTGGAGGAGGGACCATTACCGGGGAGCTGTTTTTT
>TRBV6-1|NA|15|TRBD2|TRBJ2-1
CASTLAGGGYNEQFF
TGTGCCAGCACCTTAGCGGGAGGGGGTTACAATGAGCAGTTCTTC
>TRBV7-3|NA|16|TRBD2|TRBJ2-7
CASSVGPSLAGGEQYF
TGTGCCAGCAGCGTAGGCCCATCGCTAGCGGGAGGTGAGCAGTACTTC
>TRBV5-1|NA|16|NA|TRBJ2-1
CASSLAERASYNEQFF
TGCGCCAGCAGCTTGGCCGAGCGGGCCTCCTACAATGAGCAGTTCTTC
>TRBV28|NA|16|NA|TRBJ1-2
CASSSQFEDRSYGYTF
TGTGCCAGCAGTTCCCAATTTGAAGACAGGTCTTATGGCTATACCTTC
>TRBV11-2|NA|15|NA|TRBJ2-7
CASSLVADVAYEQYF
TGTGCCAGCAGCTTGGTAGCGGATGTTGCCTACGAGCAGTACTTC
>TRBV7-3|once|14|TRBD1|TRBJ2-7
CASSTFGQEYEQYF
TGTGCCAGCAGCACCTTCGGACAGGAATACGAGCAGTACTTC
>TRBV5-1|NA|15|NA|TRBJ2-3
CASSGGGTGTDTQYF
TGCGCCAGCAGCGGAGGCGGGACCGGCACAGATACGCAGTATTTT
>TRBV19|NA|15|NA|TRBJ2-5
CASSIPKLGRETQYF
TGTGCCAGTAGTATCCCCAAACTAGGGCGAGAGACCCAGTACTTC
>TRBV27|NA|15|NA|TRBJ1-1
CASSPPGAHIAEAFF
TGTGCCAGCAGTCCGCCAGGGGCCCATATAGCTGAAGCTTTCTTT
>TRBV5-1|NA|15|TRBD1|TRBJ2-7
CASSSGQGSSYEQYF
TGCGCCAGCAGCTCCGGACAGGGAAGTTCCTACGAGCAGTACTTC
>TRBV27|once|13|NA|TRBJ2-7
CASSLKRSYEQYF
TGTGCCAGCAGTTTAAAGCGGTCCTACGAGCAGTACTTC
>TRBV27|NA|12|TRBD1|TRBJ2-7
CASSTQGFRQYF
TGTGCCAGCAGTACACAGGGGTTTCGGCAGTACTTC
>TRBV5-1|NA|15|NA|TRBJ2-3
CASSFRGIATDTQYF
TGCGCCAGCAGCTTCCGGGGTATCGCCACAGATACGCAGTATTTT